The TCR beta chain under discussion was sequenced for a study of monozygotic twins with inflammatory bowel disease. With no T cell sorting beforehand, total RNA was isolated from whole blood. Two nested PCRs, of around 15 and 9 cycles, processed TCRalpha and TCRbeta cDNA. TCRdb reprocessed the 5' RACE reads and stores each CDR3 protein as one record, lacking DNA. Its table records a few hundred thousand distinct CDR3 sequences. This receptor was obtained from a human donor with ulcerative colitis or Crohn's disease, or a healthy co-twin of an affected twin (not recorded which). Input material: blood.

CDR3 protein: CASSHPSVTSGSFGTDTQYF. The chain joins TRBV5-1 to TRBJ2-3; TCRdb's D call, TRBD2, is unchecked because there is no DNA. Germline V CDR1 and CDR2: SGHRS, YFSETQ. This CDR3 has 20 amino acids.